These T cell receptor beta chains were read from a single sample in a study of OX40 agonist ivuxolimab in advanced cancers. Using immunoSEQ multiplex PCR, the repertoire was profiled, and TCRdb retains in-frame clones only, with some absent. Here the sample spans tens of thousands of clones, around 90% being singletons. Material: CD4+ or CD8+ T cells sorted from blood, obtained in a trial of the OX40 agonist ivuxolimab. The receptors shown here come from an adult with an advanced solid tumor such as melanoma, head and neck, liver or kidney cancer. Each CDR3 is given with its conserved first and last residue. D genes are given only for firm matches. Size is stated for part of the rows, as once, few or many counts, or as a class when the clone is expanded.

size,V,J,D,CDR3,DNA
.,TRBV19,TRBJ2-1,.,CASSSYNEQFF,TGTGCCAGTAGTTCCTACAATGAGCAGTTCTTC
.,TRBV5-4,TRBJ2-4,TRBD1,CASSVSAGTGSFLAKNIQYF,TGTGCCAGCAGCGTGTCGGCCGGGACAGGGAGCTTTCTAGCCAAAAACATTCAGTACTTC
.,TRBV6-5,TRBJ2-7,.,CASSRNEQYF,TGTGCCAGCAGTAGGAACGAGCAGTACTTC
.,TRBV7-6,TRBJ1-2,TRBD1,CASSTGQGTGGYTF,TGTGCCAGCAGCACCGGACAGGGTACGGGTGGCTACACCTTC
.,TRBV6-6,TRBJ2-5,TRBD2,CASSFPGTSSETQYF,TGTGCCAGCAGTTTTCCCGGGACTAGTTCAGAGACCCAGTACTTC
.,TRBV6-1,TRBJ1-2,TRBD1,CASSESPGQGAFYGYTF,TGTGCCAGCAGTGAGTCACCGGGACAGGGGGCTTTTTATGGCTACACCTTC
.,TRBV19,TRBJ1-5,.,CASSQDRNQPQHF,TGTGCCAGTAGTCAAGACAGAAATCAGCCCCAGCATTTT
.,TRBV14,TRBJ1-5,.,CASSRQGNQPQHF,TGTGCCAGCAGCCGACAGGGCAATCAGCCCCAGCATTTT
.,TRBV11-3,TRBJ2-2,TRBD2,CASSPGGVGGELFF,TGTGCCAGCAGCCCGGGGGGTGTTGGCGGGGAGCTGTTTTTT
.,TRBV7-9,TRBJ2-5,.,CASSRNSGEETQYF,TGTGCCAGCAGTCGAAATTCAGGGGAGGAGACCCAGTACTTC
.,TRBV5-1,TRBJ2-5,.,CASSLSGNLQYF,TGCGCCAGCAGCTTGTCGGGGAACCTCCAGTACTTC
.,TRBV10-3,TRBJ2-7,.,CAISENSFYEQYF,TGTGCCATCAGTGAAAACTCCTTCTACGAGCAGTACTTC
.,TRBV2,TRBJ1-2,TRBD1,CASMTPDRAGGYTF,TGTGCCAGCATGACCCCAGACAGGGCCGGTGGCTACACCTTC
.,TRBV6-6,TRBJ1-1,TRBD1,CASSPPQGARGTEAFF,TGTGCCAGCAGTCCCCCACAGGGGGCTAGGGGCACTGAAGCTTTCTTT
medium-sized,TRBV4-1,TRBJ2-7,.,CASSQDFPGAREQYF,TGCGCCAGCAGCCAAGATTTCCCTGGGGCGAGGGAGCAGTACTTC
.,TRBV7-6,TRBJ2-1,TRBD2,CASSLGLAVYNEQFF,TGTGCCAGCAGCTTAGGACTAGCGGTTTACAATGAGCAGTTCTTC
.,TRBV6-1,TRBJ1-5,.,CASNNRANQPQHF,TGTGCCAGCAACAACAGGGCCAATCAGCCCCAGCATTTT
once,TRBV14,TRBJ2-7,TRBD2,CASSQEAGGPYEQYF,TGTGCCAGCAGCCAAGAAGCGGGAGGGCCCTACGAGCAGTACTTC
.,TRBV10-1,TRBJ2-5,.,CASSESSTAETQYF,TGCGCCAGCAGTGAGTCGAGTACAGCCGAGACCCAGTACTTC
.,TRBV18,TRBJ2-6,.,CASSKQGLSLSGANVLTF,TGTGCCAGCTCAAAACAGGGTCTCTCCCTCTCTGGGGCCAACGTCCTGACTTTC
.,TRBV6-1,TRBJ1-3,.,CASSAGPEIVNTIYF,TGTGCCAGCAGTGCGGGCCCGGAGATAGTAAACACCATATATTTT
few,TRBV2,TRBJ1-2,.,CASTNVNYGYTF,TGTGCCAGCACGAACGTGAACTATGGCTACACCTTC
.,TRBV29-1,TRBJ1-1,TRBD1,CSGGQGGTEAFF,TGCAGCGGGGGACAGGGAGGCACTGAAGCTTTCTTT
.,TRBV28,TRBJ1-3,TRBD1,CASRSGGSNTIYF,TGTGCCAGCAGGTCAGGGGGTTCAAACACCATATATTTT
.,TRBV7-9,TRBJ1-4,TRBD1,CASSLGQGVTNEKLFF,TGTGCCAGCAGCCTCGGACAGGGGGTGACTAATGAAAAACTGTTTTTT
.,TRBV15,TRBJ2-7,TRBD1,CATSRDLGQAPYEQYF,TGTGCCACCAGCAGAGATTTAGGACAGGCTCCCTACGAGCAGTACTTC
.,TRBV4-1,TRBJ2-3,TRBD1,CASSPNRDRGADTQYF,TGCGCCAGCAGCCCTAACCGGGACAGGGGTGCGGATACGCAGTATTTT
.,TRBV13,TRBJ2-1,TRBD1,CASSARRTGFLAVNEQFF,TGTGCCAGCAGCGCCCGTCGGACAGGGTTTTTAGCGGTCAATGAGCAGTTCTTC
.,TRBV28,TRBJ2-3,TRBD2,CASSPPGLAGPDTQYF,TGTGCCAGCAGCCCCCCGGGACTAGCGGGACCAGATACGCAGTATTTT